The 23 T cell receptor beta chains below all came from one sample that was sequenced in a study of shared clonotypes between healthy human individuals. The data were produced by immunoSEQ multiplex PCR, yet TCRdb's version contains in-frame clones alone and is incomplete. The sample has about 480,000 clones, approximately 79% seen once; the top ten hold roughly 13%. The sequencing sample was made of PBMCs. The receptors here all came from a woman aged 40 to 50 in good health. Some clones in this sample may be carry-over from other donors' samples.

This clone was detected once. The chain combines TRBV6-1 with TRBJ1-5, with 8 bases that match TRBD1. Germline CDR1 MNHNS, CDR2 SASEGT. The junction had 9 bases not matched to a gene; V was cut back by 4 bases and J by 7 bases. The CDR3 is 15 residues long. The CDR3 coding sequence is TGTGCCAGCAGTGTTTCAGGGGGCGCAGGGCAGCCCCAGCATTTT. Its translation is CASSVSGGAGQPQHF.

This clone was counted only a few times. The CDR3 sequence: CASSLEWGSGYNEQFF. The CDR3 DNA reads TGCGCCAGCAGCTTGGAATGGGGTAGTGGTTACAATGAGCAGTTCTTC. The chain carries TRBV5-1 and TRBJ2-1, with no clear D. The germline V and J ends were trimmed by 0 bases and 4 bases, with 14 bases remaining between them. The CDR3 has 16 residues. CDR1 and CDR2 (germline): SGHRS, YFSETQ.

This clone was seen more than once but under ten times. The chain recombines TRBV4-1 with TRBJ2-6; D may be TRBD2 (6 bases). Germline assignment: CDR1 MGHRA and CDR2 YSYEKL. The length of the CDR3 is 17 residues. Trimming removed 4 bases at V and 1 base at J, with 14 bases between. CDR3 sequence reads: CASSLVGGLSGANVLTF. Here the CDR3 DNA reads TGCGCCAGCAGCCTGGTCGGGGGTTTATCTGGGGCCAACGTCCTGACTTTC.

This clone was recorded many times. The V gene is TRBV18, the J gene TRBJ2-5; D might be TRBD1 (7 bases). Germline V CDR1 and CDR2: KGHSH, LQKENI. With 5 bases removed from V and 2 bases from J, the gap between germline ends came to 12 bases. The CDR3 has 14 amino acids. The CDR3 DNA reads as TGTGCCAGCTCAGGCGGGACAGTACAAGAGACCCAGTACTTC. Translating gives CASSGGTVQETQYF.

The chain joins TRBV11-2 to TRBJ2-1, with TRBD2 matching 15 bases. This CDR3 spans 16 amino acids. V lost 5 bases and J lost 9; bases outside the gene matches: 8. The germline V gene encodes CDR1 SGHAT and CDR2 FQNNGV. CDR3 loop: CASSINPGLAGGEQFF. The CDR3 DNA sequence: TGTGCCAGCAGCATTAACCCGGGACTAGCGGGAGGTGAGCAGTTCTTC. Variable domain in full (rest from reference TRBV11-2 and TRBJ2-1): EAGVAQSPRYKIIEKRQSVAFWCNPISGHATLYWYQQILGQGPKLLIQFQNNGVVDDSQLPKDRFSAERLKGVDSTLKIQPAKLEDSAVYLCASSINPGLAGGEQFFGPGTRLTVL.

This clone was counted only a few times. The rearrangement uses TRBV20-1 and TRBJ1-2; no reliable D call. Germline V gene sequence: CDR1 DFQATT, CDR2 SNEGSKA (reference sequence). The CDR3 runs to 11 residues. Written as DNA, the CDR3 is TGCAGCTCTTTTTCTAACTATGGCTACACCTTC. It is translated as CSSFSNYGYTF.

The chain employs TRBV4-2 and TRBJ1-2, with D perhaps matching TRBD1 (6 bases). Per germline, CDR1 LGHNA and CDR2 YNFKEQ. The CDR3 length is 14 residues. The ends were cut back, 7 bases at V and 5 bases at J, with 17 bases in the middle. The CDR3 region has the DNA TGTGCCAGCAACCCCGGGGGCAGGTCTTATGGCTACACCTTC. Encoded protein: CASNPGGRSYGYTF.

V and J are TRBV5-8 and TRBJ1-2, with D tentatively TRBD1 (6 bases). This CDR3 is built from 17 residues. The V end was cut by 4 bases, the J end by 6 bases, with 25 bases between. In germline, CDR1 is SGHTS, CDR2 YDEGEE. The CDR3 DNA follows: TGTGCCAGCAGCGCAGGACCCTTTACAGGGTTCGCAGATGGCTACACCTTC. Its translation is CASSAGPFTGFADGYTF.

The chain employs TRBV2 and TRBJ2-3, with D perhaps matching TRBD1 or TRBD2 (5 bases each). This CDR3 region has 14 residues. CDR1 SNHLY and CDR2 FYNNEI come from the germline V gene. Between the trimmed V and J ends, which lost 7 bases and 2 bases, there was a span of 13 bases. CDR3 in amino acids: CASIGAWVTDTQYF. DNA of the CDR3: TGTGCCAGCATCGGGGCTTGGGTCACAGATACGCAGTATTTT.

The chain couples TRBV19 to TRBJ2-5, with 7 bases identical to TRBD2. Germline loops: CDR1 LNHDA, CDR2 SQIVND (reference sequence). CDR3 length equals 15 residues. The V gene end was trimmed by 5 bases and the J gene end by 0 bases; junction bases not matched to a gene: 6. The CDR3 nucleotides read TGTGCCAGTAGTGTAGGAGCGGGATACCAAGAGACCCAGTACTTC. Protein product: CASSVGAGYQETQYF.

This chain links TRBV7-2 with TRBJ2-2; D is possibly TRBD1 (6 bases). CDR1 and CDR2 (germline): SGHTA, FQGNSA. Trimming pared 5 bases from V and 3 bases from J, leaving 13 bases between. The CDR3 covers 15 residues. CDR3 DNA sequence: TGTGCCAGCAGCCAAAGGCAGGGGTACACCGGGGAGCTGTTTTTT. Amino acids: CASSQRQGYTGELFF.

J is TRBJ2-5 and V is TRBV19; 12 nucleotides match TRBD2. CDR3 size: 17 residues. Germline V CDR1 and CDR2: LNHDA, SQIVND (reference sequence). Losses at the gene ends were 3 bases for V and 4 bases for J; bases not matched to a gene: 9. The CDR3 DNA sequence: TGTGCCAGTAGTATGGGCACTAGCGGGAGGTTTCCAGAGACCCAGTACTTC. Translated, it gives CASSMGTSGRFPETQYF.

The V call is TRBV18, the J call TRBJ1-2; 11 bases match TRBD1. J was trimmed by 1 base and V by 5 bases; bases with no gene match: 9. The germline CDR1 and CDR2 sequences are KGHSH and LQKENI. This CDR3 has 17 amino acids. The chain's CDR3 is CASSLPGTGGDNYGYTF. The DNA of the CDR3 is TGTGCCAGCTCATTGCCCGGGACAGGGGGAGATAACTATGGCTACACCTTC.

V gene TRBV9 combines with J gene TRBJ1-2; unclear D gene. V was pared by 0 bases and J by 1 base, with 10 bases between. This CDR3 is built from 15 residues. The germline gives CDR1 SGDLS, CDR2 YYNGEE. The CDR3 protein is CASSVGVRLNYGYTF. The DNA for the CDR3 is TGTGCCAGCAGCGTAGGGGTGAGGCTTAACTATGGCTACACCTTC.

Worth noting for this clone: The same CDR3 can be traced to other DNA sequences in this sample. The chain is built from TRBV30 and TRBJ2-5; D is perhaps TRBD2 (6 bases). Germline V gene lookup returns CDR1 GTSNPN and CDR2 SVGIG (reference sequence). CDR3 length: 12 amino acids. V gave up 0 bases and J gave up 4 bases, with 6 bases separating them. CDR3 coding DNA: TGTGCCTGGAGTGTCGGGGGAGAGACCCAGTACTTC. The encoded protein is CAWSVGGETQYF.

This chain connects TRBV18 to TRBJ2-1, with TRBD1 identical over 11 bases. CDR1 is KGHSH, CDR2 LQKENI, per germline. The V gene end was trimmed by 6 bases and the J gene end by 6 bases; junction bases not matched to a gene: 4. This CDR3 comprises 14 residues. For the CDR3, the DNA is TGTGCCAGCTCCTCCGGGACAGGGGGCAATGAGCAGTTCTTC. This codes for CASSSGTGGNEQFF.

There are a few counts of this clone. This chain joins TRBV7-3 and TRBJ2-2; 9 nucleotides align to TRBD1. The germline V gene has CDR1 SGHTA and CDR2 FQGTGA. The CDR3 covers 16 residues. Trimming at V came to 5 bases and at J to 7 bases, leaving 11 bases not matched to a gene. The CDR3, as DNA: TGTGCCAGCAGCACCGGACAGGGGCGTAATGGCGGGGAGCTGTTTTTT. This gives the protein CASSTGQGRNGGELFF.

V gene TRBV6-1 combines with J gene TRBJ1-2; D gene uncertain. Trimming stripped 7 bases from V and 0 bases from J, with 6 bases between. CDR3 length: 12 residues. The germline gives CDR1 MNHNS, CDR2 SASEGT. CDR3 amino acids: CASTSTNYGYTF. The DNA for the CDR3 is TGTGCCAGCACCTCCACTAACTATGGCTACACCTTC.

The CDR3 coding sequence is TGTGCCAGCAGTACCTCCGGACGCTCCTACGAGCAGTACTTC. This sequence encodes CASSTSGRSYEQYF. The rearrangement links TRBV6-5 to TRBJ2-7; D ambiguous. Germline V gene data show CDR1 as MNHEY and CDR2 as SVGAGI. The CDR3 loop spans 14 amino acids. Trimming left V 5 bases short and J 0 bases short, with 11 bases between.

Remarks on this clone: Being one base from a much bigger clone, this may be a read error. Other DNA sequences in this specimen translate into the identical CDR3. This chain uses TRBV11-1 with TRBJ2-5, with D perhaps TRBD1 or TRBD2 (6 bases each). This CDR3 spans 15 amino acids. V lost 3 bases and J lost 5, with 16 bases in between. Germline V gene data show CDR1 as SGHAT and CDR2 as FQDESV (reference sequence). CDR3 nucleotides: TGTGCCAGCAGCTTGGGCCGGGGGCGGCAGGAGACCCAGTACTTC. It encodes CASSLGRGRQETQYF.

This sequence joins TRBV7-9 and TRBJ2-7, with a weak D call TRBD2 (7 bases). From germline, CDR1 is SEHNR and CDR2 FQNEAQ (reference sequence). This CDR3 has 15 residues. Trimming stripped 1 base from V and 0 bases from J, with 10 bases between. The CDR3 DNA follows: TGTGCCAGCAGCTTAGAGGGGGGGATCTCCTACGAGCAGTACTTC. Translation: CASSLEGGISYEQYF.

The chain employs TRBV4-3 and TRBJ2-7, with a tentative D call TRBD1 (5 bases). This CDR3 has 14 amino acids. V dropped 0 bases and J dropped 5 bases, with 11 bases sitting between them. Germline CDR1 LGHNA, CDR2 YSLEER. The CDR3 DNA follows: TGCGCCAGCAGCCAAGAAATGGTGGGGCACGAGCAGTACTTC. Residues: CASSQEMVGHEQYF.

Here the CDR3 DNA reads TGTGCCAGCAGCTTAGCGCTCCTAGCGGGGGAATGGGAGTTCTTC. Protein product: CASSLALLAGEWEFF. The chain employs TRBV7-2 and TRBJ2-1; 10 nucleotides line up with TRBD2. The CDR3 loop spans 15 amino acids. Germline lookup yields CDR1 SGHTA and CDR2 FQGNSA. Unmatched junction bases numbered 10, after V lost 0 bases and J lost 14 bases.